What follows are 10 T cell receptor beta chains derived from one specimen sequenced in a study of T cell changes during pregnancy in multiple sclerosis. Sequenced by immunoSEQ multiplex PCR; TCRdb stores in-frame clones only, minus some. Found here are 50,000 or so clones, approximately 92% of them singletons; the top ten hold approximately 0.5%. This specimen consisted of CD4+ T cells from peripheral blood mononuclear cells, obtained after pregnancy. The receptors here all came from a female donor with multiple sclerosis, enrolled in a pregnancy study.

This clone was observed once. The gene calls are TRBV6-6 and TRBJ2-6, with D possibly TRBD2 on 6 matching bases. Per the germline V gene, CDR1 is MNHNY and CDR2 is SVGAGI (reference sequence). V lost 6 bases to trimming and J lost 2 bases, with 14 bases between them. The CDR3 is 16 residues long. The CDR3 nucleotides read TGTGCCAGCAGACCGGCGGGGAGAGCTGGGGCCAACGTCCTGACTTTC. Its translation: CASRPAGRAGANVLTF.

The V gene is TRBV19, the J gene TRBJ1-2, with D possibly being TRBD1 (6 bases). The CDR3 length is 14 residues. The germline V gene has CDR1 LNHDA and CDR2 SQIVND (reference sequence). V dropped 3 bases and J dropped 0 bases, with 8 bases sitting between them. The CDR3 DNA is TGTGCCAGTAGTATGGGGGCTACTAACTATGGCTACACCTTC. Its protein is CASSMGATNYGYTF.

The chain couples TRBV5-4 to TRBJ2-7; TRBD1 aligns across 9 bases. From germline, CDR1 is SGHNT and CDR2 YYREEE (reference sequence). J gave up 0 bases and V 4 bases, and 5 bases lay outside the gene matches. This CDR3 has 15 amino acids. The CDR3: CASSHRDRVSYEQYF. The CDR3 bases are TGTGCCAGCAGCCACCGGGACAGGGTCTCCTACGAGCAGTACTTC. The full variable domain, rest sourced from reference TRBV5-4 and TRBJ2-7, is ETGVTQSPTHLIKTRGQQVTLRCSSQSGHNTVSWYQQALGQGPQFIFQYYREEENGRGNFPPRFSGLQFPNYSSELNVNALELDDSALYLCASSHRDRVSYEQYFGPGTRLTVT.

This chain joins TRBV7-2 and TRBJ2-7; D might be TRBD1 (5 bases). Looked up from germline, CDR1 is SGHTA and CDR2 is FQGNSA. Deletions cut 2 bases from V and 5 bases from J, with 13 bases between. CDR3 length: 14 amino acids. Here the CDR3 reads CASSLYSKGNEQYF. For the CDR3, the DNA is TGTGCCAGCAGCTTATACTCCAAGGGGAACGAGCAGTACTTC.

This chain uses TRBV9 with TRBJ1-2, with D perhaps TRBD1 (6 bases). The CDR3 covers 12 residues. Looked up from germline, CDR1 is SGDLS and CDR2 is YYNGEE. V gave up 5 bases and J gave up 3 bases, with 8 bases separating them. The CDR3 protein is CASRGADYGYTF. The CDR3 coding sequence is TGTGCCAGCAGGGGGGCAGACTATGGCTACACCTTC.

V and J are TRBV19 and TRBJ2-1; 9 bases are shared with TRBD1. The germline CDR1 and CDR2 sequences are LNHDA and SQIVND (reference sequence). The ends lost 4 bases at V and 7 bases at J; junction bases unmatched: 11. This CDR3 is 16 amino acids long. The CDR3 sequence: CASSTSGTGLWNEQFF. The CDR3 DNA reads TGTGCCAGTAGTACCTCCGGGACAGGGTTGTGGAATGAGCAGTTCTTC.

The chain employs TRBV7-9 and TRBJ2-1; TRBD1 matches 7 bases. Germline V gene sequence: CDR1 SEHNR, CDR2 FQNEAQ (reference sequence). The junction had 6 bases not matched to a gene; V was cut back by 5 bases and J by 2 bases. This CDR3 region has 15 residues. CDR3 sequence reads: CASSPGDRTYNEQFF. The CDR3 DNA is TGTGCCAGCAGCCCAGGGGACAGAACCTACAATGAGCAGTTCTTC. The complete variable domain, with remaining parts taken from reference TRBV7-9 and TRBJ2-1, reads DTGVSQNPRHKITKRGQNVTFRCDPISEHNRLYWYRQTLGQGPEFLTYFQNEAQLEKSRLLSDRFSAERPKGSFSTLEIQRTEQGDSAMYLCASSPGDRTYNEQFFGPGTRLTVL.

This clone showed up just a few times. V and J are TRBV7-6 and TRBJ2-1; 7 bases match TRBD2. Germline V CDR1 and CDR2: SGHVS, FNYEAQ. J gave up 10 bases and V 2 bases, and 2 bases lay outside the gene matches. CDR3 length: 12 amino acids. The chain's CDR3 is CASSLRGGEQFF. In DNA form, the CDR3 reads TGTGCCAGCAGCTTAAGGGGAGGGGAGCAGTTCTTC.

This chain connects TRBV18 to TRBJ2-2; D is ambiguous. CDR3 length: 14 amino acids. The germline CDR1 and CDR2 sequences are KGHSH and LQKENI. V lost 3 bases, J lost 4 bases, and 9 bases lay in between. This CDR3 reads CASSPNSGTGELFF. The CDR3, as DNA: TGTGCCAGCTCACCTAACTCCGGCACCGGGGAGCTGTTTTTT.

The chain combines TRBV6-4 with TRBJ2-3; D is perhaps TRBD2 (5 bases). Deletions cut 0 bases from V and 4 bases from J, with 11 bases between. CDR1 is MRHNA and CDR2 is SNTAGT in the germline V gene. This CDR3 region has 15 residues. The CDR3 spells CASSDSASFPDTQYF. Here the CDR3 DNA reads TGTGCCAGCAGTGACTCCGCTAGCTTCCCAGATACGCAGTATTTT.